Below are 10 T cell receptor delta chains sequenced from a single sample in a study of gamma-delta T cells after stem cell transplantation. TCRdb reprocessed the RT-PCR reads through CATT. The top ten hold under 7% of the sample, which has about 7,800 delta-chain clones, 14% to 15% seen once. Input material: gamma-delta T cells. The receptor set was obtained from a human donor. It is not recorded whose cells these are; they may come from a transplant donor.

This clone was recorded a few times. The sample contains more than one DNA sequence encoding this CDR3. The V and J genes are TRDV1 and TRDJ1; possible D gene TRDD3, 6 bases. The CDR3 runs to 20 residues. Trimming pared 0 bases from V and 0 bases from J, leaving 23 bases between. CDR1 is TSWWSYY and CDR2 is QGS in the germline V gene. The CDR3 loop reads CALGELAMGVIDGDTDKLIF. Written as DNA, the CDR3 is TGTGCTCTTGGGGAACTGGCTATGGGGGTTATTGACGGGGACACCGATAAACTCATCTTT.

This clone has more than one count but fewer than ten. V gene TRDV1 combines with J gene TRDJ1, with 12 bases aligning to TRDD3. From germline, CDR1 is TSWWSYY and CDR2 QGS. V lost 5 bases, J lost 4 bases, and 32 bases stayed unmatched. This CDR3 contains 24 residues. CDR3 sequence reads: CALGPPWEPTYKAGGYGKGDKLIF. CDR3 DNA: TGTGCTCTTGGGCCCCCGTGGGAACCTACCTATAAGGCTGGGGGATACGGGAAGGGCGATAAACTCATCTTT.

As to this clone: A far larger clone is off by one base, so a read error is likely. Additional DNA sequences in this sample encode the identical CDR3. The J gene is TRDJ1, the V gene TRDV2, with TRDD3 matching 9 bases. The V and J ends lost 2 bases and 3 bases, in that order; junction bases with no gene match: 3. Germline CDR1 reads GEAIGNYY; CDR2 reads EKD. The CDR3 loop spans 14 amino acids. The chain's CDR3 is CACDILGDADKLIF. The CDR3 DNA sequence: TGTGCCTGTGACATACTGGGGGACGCCGATAAACTCATCTTT.

In its sample, this clone is medium-sized. J is TRDJ2 and V is TRDV1, with D possibly being TRDD2 or TRDD3 (6 bases each). Germline loops: CDR1 TSWWSYY, CDR2 QGS. The CDR3 is 17 residues long. Deletions cut 4 bases from V and 6 bases from J, with 21 bases between. This CDR3 reads CALGVAFPKIRPAQLFF. The CDR3 nucleotides read TGTGCTCTTGGGGTCGCCTTCCCGAAGATACGCCCAGCACAACTCTTCTTT.

A remark on this clone: A read error likely explains this, since a far larger clone differs by one base. The rearrangement joins TRDV2 to TRDJ2, with no clear D. Germline loops: CDR1 GEAIGNYY, CDR2 EKD. The CDR3 is 20 amino acids. Trimming cost V 0 bases and J 4 bases, with 26 bases left between them. CDR3 protein: CACDTAVSKDPWCETAQLFF. CDR3 nucleotides: TGTGCCTGTGACACCGCGGTTTCCAAGGATCCCTGGTGTGAGACAGCACAACTCTTCTTT.

This clone counts as medium-sized. The same CDR3 can be traced to other DNA sequences in this sample. J is TRDJ3 and V is TRDV2, with D uncertain. The V gene's germline CDR1 is GEAIGNYY and CDR2 EKD. This CDR3 is built from 19 residues. Trimming removed 0 bases from V and 0 bases from J, with 14 bases in between. The CDR3 sequence: CACDTGPYSSSWDTRQMFF. Written as DNA, the CDR3 is TGTGCCTGTGACACCGGGCCTTACTCCAGCTCCTGGGACACCCGACAGATGTTTTTC.

A few counts support this clone. Given a much more abundant clone one base away, this may be a read error. This CDR3 is also generated by other DNA sequences in the sample. The chain is built from TRDV2 and TRDJ2; 9 bases agree with TRDD3. Trimming cost V 3 bases and J 2 bases; bases outside gene matches: 9. The germline V gene has CDR1 GEAIGNYY and CDR2 EKD. CDR3 size: 17 residues. CDR3 coding DNA: TGTGCCTGTGACGGGGATACTGGGGGAGCGTTGACAGCACAACTCTTCTTT. Translating gives CACDGDTGGALTAQLFF.

The chain employs TRDV1 and TRDJ1; D possibly corresponds to TRDD3 (8 bases). Trimming took 3 bases from V and 2 from J, leaving 52 bases between them. Germline-derived CDR1 and CDR2 are TSWWSYY and QGS. CDR3 length: 28 amino acids. The CDR3 DNA sequence: TGTGCTCTTGGGGAGCACCGCGATTCCTACCCGTTCCCTGCGGGATACGAGCGCCCACCGGGGGGGACCGATAAACTCATCTTT. Translated: CALGEHRDSYPFPAGYERPPGGTDKLIF.

This clone appeared a few times. Being one base from a much bigger clone, this may be a read error. Other DNA variants within this sample encode the same CDR3. This sequence joins TRDV2 and TRDJ3; the match to TRDD3 covers 13 bases. Germline lookup yields CDR1 GEAIGNYY and CDR2 EKD. CDR3 length: 21 amino acids. The V and J ends lost 1 base and 0 bases, in that order; junction bases with no gene match: 8. The CDR3 nucleotides are TGTGCCTGTGACACTGTACTGGGGGATACGCGGAGCTCCTGGGACACCCGACAGATGTTTTTC. It encodes CACDTVLGDTRSSWDTRQMFF.

Within the sample, this clone is medium-sized. The chain recombines TRDV2 with TRDJ3; TRDD3 matches at 11 bases. This CDR3 has 19 residues. V was pared by 5 bases and J by 0 bases, with 8 bases of the junction left unmatched. Looked up from germline, CDR1 is GEAIGNYY and CDR2 is EKD. The CDR3 region has the DNA TGTGCCTGTGTCGGATCTACTGGGGGATACTCCTGGGACACCCGACAGATGTTTTTC. Amino acids: CACVGSTGGYSWDTRQMFF.